This passage covers 22 T cell receptor beta chains from one sample sequenced in a study of blood T cell repertoires in COVID-19. Measured with immunoSEQ multiplex PCR; TCRdb has only the in-frame clones, and not every one. The sample lists roughly 110,000 clones, 84% occurring once. Sequencing input: peripheral blood. Receptors originate from a human donor in a cohort sampled during active COVID-19.

The rearrangement uses TRBV5-1 and TRBJ2-7; 13 bases agree with TRBD2. Trimming at V came to 0 bases and at J to 7 bases, leaving 1 base not matched to a gene. The CDR3 covers 14 residues. The germline V gene has CDR1 SGHRS and CDR2 YFSETQ. The CDR3 nucleotides read TGCGCCAGCAGCTTGGGACTAGCGGGAGGTGAGCAGTACTTC. As protein: CASSLGLAGGEQYF.

The chain employs TRBV28 and TRBJ2-7; a possible D gene is TRBD1 (7 bases). With 7 bases removed from V and 0 bases from J, the gap between germline ends came to 16 bases. Germline-derived CDR1 and CDR2 are MDHEN and SYDVKM. The CDR3 runs 15 residues. CDR3 DNA sequence: TGTGCCAGCACCAAAGGCGGGACAGTCTCCTACGAGCAGTACTTC. Its translation is CASTKGGTVSYEQYF.

The chain couples TRBV6-5 to TRBJ1-6; weak D call: TRBD1 (5 bases). Germline values: CDR1 MNHEY, CDR2 SVGAGI. This CDR3 is built from 15 residues. The V end was cut by 7 bases, the J end by 7 bases, with 17 bases between. CDR3 residues: CASMSTPWGNSPLHF. As DNA, the CDR3 is TGTGCCAGCATGTCGACCCCCTGGGGCAATTCACCCCTCCACTTT.

This clone has more than one count but fewer than ten. V usage is TRBV3-1 (or the pseudogene TRBV3-2) and J usage is TRBJ1-1; possibly TRBD1 for D (6 bases). Germline CDR1 reads LGHDT; CDR2 reads YNNKEL (reference sequence). Trimming pared 0 bases from V and 4 bases from J, leaving 9 bases between. The CDR3 covers 14 residues. The CDR3 DNA sequence: TGTGCCAGCAGCCAAGAAGGGGGGGGCACTGAAGCTTTCTTT. Translating it yields CASSQEGGGTEAFF.

The chain employs TRBV28 and TRBJ2-1; 9 bases align to TRBD1. Germline V CDR1 and CDR2: MDHEN, SYDVKM. The length of the CDR3 is 15 residues. V lost 6 bases and J lost 7; bases outside the gene matches: 10. The CDR3 sequence is CASSSGGQGWNEQFF. In DNA, the CDR3 is TGTGCCAGCAGCTCCGGGGGACAGGGTTGGAATGAGCAGTTCTTC.

The chain combines TRBV18 with TRBJ2-5; the match to TRBD1 covers 7 bases. The V gene's germline CDR1 is KGHSH and CDR2 LQKENI. V lost 6 bases to trimming and J lost 1 base; unmatched junction nucleotides: 14. This CDR3 contains 17 residues. The CDR3 sequence: CASSYRIKGTAQETQYF. CDR3 bases: TGTGCCAGCTCCTACCGAATAAAAGGGACAGCCCAAGAGACCCAGTACTTC.

The chain uses TRBV6-5 and TRBJ2-5; tentatively, D is TRBD1 (6 bases). V was trimmed by 6 bases and J by 5 bases, leaving 19 bases between them. Germline loops: CDR1 MNHEY, CDR2 SVGAGI. This CDR3 has 15 amino acids. CDR3 DNA: TGTGCCAGCAGCCAGAATCAGGGGATCGGGGAGACCCAGTACTTC. This gives the protein CASSQNQGIGETQYF.

The gene calls are TRBV28 and TRBJ2-5, with D unclear. From germline, CDR1 is MDHEN and CDR2 SYDVKM. The V end was cut by 4 bases, the J end by 4 bases, with 10 bases between. There are 13 residues in the CDR3. For the CDR3, the DNA is TGTGCCAGCAGTTCAACAGTTGGAGAGACCCAGTACTTC. It is translated as CASSSTVGETQYF.

V usage is TRBV12-3 or TRBV12-4 and J usage is TRBJ2-5; D unresolved. Trimming pared 5 bases from V and 5 bases from J, leaving 6 bases between. This CDR3 is built from 11 residues. Written as DNA, the CDR3 is TGTGCCAGCAGTCTGGAGGAGACCCAGTACTTC. The encoded protein is CASSLEETQYF.

The chain employs TRBV7-2 and TRBJ2-2; 8 bases are shared with TRBD2. This CDR3 spans 19 amino acids. The V segment lost 4 bases and the J segment 5 bases; nucleotides outside the gene matches: 18. Germline V lookup: CDR1 SGHTA, CDR2 FQGNSA. The DNA of the CDR3 is TGTGCCAGCAGCTACTGGCAGGGTGAAGCTAGCGGGTCGACCGGGGAGCTGTTTTTT. Its translation: CASSYWQGEASGSTGELFF.

The gene calls are TRBV30 and TRBJ1-5, with a weak D call TRBD1 (5 bases). Germline CDR1 is GTSNPN and CDR2 is SVGIG (reference sequence). The CDR3 has 13 residues. The V end lost 3 bases, the J end lost 4 bases, and 10 bases lay between the germline ends. The CDR3 reads CAWSLRDNQPQHF. The CDR3 coding sequence is TGTGCCTGGAGCCTCAGGGATAATCAGCCCCAGCATTTT.

This sequence joins TRBV5-1 and TRBJ1-1; D gene unclear. The CDR3 is made up of 15 amino acids. Trimming took off 4 bases at V and 2 bases at J, with 15 bases between the two ends. Germline V lookup: CDR1 SGHRS, CDR2 YFSETQ. The CDR3 region has the DNA TGCGCCAGCAGCGTGGACGGGGAGATTAACACTGAAGCTTTCTTT. It encodes CASSVDGEINTEAFF.

The rearrangement joins TRBV7-2 to TRBJ2-7, with TRBD1 matching 7 bases. Germline V gene data show CDR1 as SGHTA and CDR2 as FQGNSA. The J segment lost 2 bases and the V segment lost 3 bases, leaving 10 bases of the junction unmatched. This CDR3 is built from 16 residues. The CDR3 DNA follows: TGTGCCAGCAGCTTTCAAACCGGGACAGCGACCTACGAGCAGTACTTC. It specifies CASSFQTGTATYEQYF.

The CDR3 region is CASSPGLTGEQYV. DNA for the CDR3: TGTGCCAGCAGTCCGGGACTCACGGGGGAGCAGTACGTC. The rearrangement joins TRBV28 to TRBJ2-7; D is perhaps TRBD2 (6 bases). Germline V gene lookup returns CDR1 MDHEN and CDR2 SYDVKM. This CDR3 region has 13 residues. Trimming took off 5 bases at V and 7 bases at J, with 15 bases between the two ends.

V is TRBV7-9 and J is TRBJ2-2; 12 bases fit TRBD2. The CDR3 runs 16 residues. The V and J ends lost 7 bases and 4 bases, in that order; junction bases with no gene match: 7. The V gene's germline CDR1 is SEHNR and CDR2 FQNEAQ (reference sequence). The CDR3 DNA reads as TGTGCCAGCACCCACGGGGGACTAGCGGGCACCGGGGAGCTGTTTTTT. Translating gives CASTHGGLAGTGELFF.

The V and J genes are TRBV5-1 and TRBJ2-5, with 12 bases aligning to TRBD1. After removal of 2 bases from V and 5 bases from J, the junction contained 7 bases not matched to a gene. Germline-derived CDR1 and CDR2 are SGHRS and YFSETQ. The CDR3 loop spans 16 amino acids. The CDR3 nucleotides read TGCGCCAGCAGCTTCTCCGGGACAGGGGGCTGGGAGACCCAGTACTTC. Its translation: CASSFSGTGGWETQYF.

Points on this clone: The same CDR3 arises from other DNA sequences in this sample as well. The V and J genes are TRBV30 and TRBJ1-5, with a possible D match to TRBD1 (6 bases). Trimming cost V 2 bases and J 4 bases, with 9 bases left between them. This CDR3 has 13 amino acids. The V gene's germline CDR1 is GTSNPN and CDR2 SVGIG (reference sequence). The CDR3 region has the DNA TGTGCCTGGAGTCTACAGGGAAATCAGCCCCAGCATTTT. This codes for CAWSLQGNQPQHF.

The chain recombines TRBV4-3 with TRBJ2-3; 7 nucleotides line up with TRBD2. The CDR3 sequence is 16 residues long. V dropped 4 bases and J dropped 6; count of bases not matched to a gene: 13. Germline CDR1 LGHNA, CDR2 YSLEER. CDR3 loop: CASSRGGSPTRDTQYF. The CDR3 bases are TGCGCCAGCAGCCGGGGCGGGAGCCCCACGCGGGATACGCAGTATTTT.

This clone was recorded only once. CDR3 bases: TGTGCCAGCAGTGTTCAGGGAAGGACTGAAGCTTTCTTT. Translating gives CASSVQGRTEAFF. The chain is built from TRBV6-2 or TRBV6-3 and TRBJ1-1; tentatively, D is TRBD1 (5 bases). The V end was cut by 5 bases, the J end by 5 bases, with 12 bases between. CDR1 and CDR2 from the germline V gene are MNHEY and SVGEGT. The CDR3 is 13 amino acids.

This clone was seen a few times. The chain carries TRBV6-2 or TRBV6-3 and TRBJ1-5; D unclear. Germline V lookup: CDR1 MNHEY, CDR2 SVGEGT. Trimming removed 2 bases from V and 6 bases from J, with 5 bases in between. This CDR3 is 12 amino acids long. CDR3 sequence (DNA): TGTGCCAGCAGTTACGCGGGTCAGCCCCAGCATTTT. Amino acid sequence: CASSYAGQPQHF.

V and J are TRBV5-1 and TRBJ2-3, with D possibly being TRBD2 (5 bases). V was clipped by 1 base and J by 2 bases, with 11 bases between them. The CDR3 is made up of 15 amino acids. Germline CDR1 reads SGHRS; CDR2 reads YFSETQ. CDR3 sequence: CASSLTGSYTDTQYF. The CDR3 DNA reads as TGCGCCAGCAGCTTGACGGGATCTTACACAGATACGCAGTATTTT.

This chain joins TRBV19 and TRBJ2-5, with TRBD2 as a possible D gene (5 bases). Per the germline V gene, CDR1 is LNHDA and CDR2 is SQIVND (reference sequence). CDR3 length equals 15 residues. V lost 0 bases and J 4 bases, leaving 12 bases between the germline ends. CDR3 DNA: TGTGCCAGTAGTATAGATCTTAATAGCGTAGAGACCCAGTACTTC. Translated, it gives CASSIDLNSVETQYF. The full variable domain, rest sourced from reference TRBV19 and TRBJ2-5, is DGGITQSPKYLFRKEGQNVTLSCEQNLNHDAMYWYRQDPGQGLRLIYYSQIVNDFQKGDIAEGYSVSREKKESFPLTVTSAQKNPTAFYLCASSIDLNSVETQYFGPGTRLLVL.